The 9 T cell receptor beta chains in this list originate from one sample, sequenced in a study of beta chain features in type 1 diabetes listed by TCRdb under 2018. The protocol used for the library was the immunoSEQ multiplex PCR assay. The entire amount of isolated RNA was reverse transcribed using the High Capacity cDNA Reverse Transcription Kit, so the sequenced TCRB transcripts were expressed ones. TCRdb took this table from immuneACCESS and kept in-frame rearrangements with V and J called. Such tables lack part of the clones; where checked against another copy, unresolved V genes explain under half of the gap, and the rest is unexplained. The sample has hundreds of thousands of clones on record, roughly 12% of them singletons. Approximately 0.015% of the sample comes from the top ten. Sequenced sample: naive CD4+ T cells from blood. The cell subset or site label on this specimen signifies: true naive CD4+ T cells. These receptors came from a man aged 18 to 29 in good health.

The genes are TRBV29-1 and TRBJ2-7; the D gene is possibly TRBD1 (5 bases). CDR1 is SQVTM and CDR2 is ANQGSEA in the germline V gene. Trimming removed 2 bases at V and 2 bases at J, with 19 bases between. The length of the CDR3 is 16 residues. The chain's CDR3 is CSVERLRGPVTYEQYF. CDR3 DNA: TGCAGCGTTGAAAGGTTAAGGGGCCCGGTGACCTACGAGCAGTACTTC.

The chain couples TRBV21-1 to TRBJ2-1; the D call TRBD2 from the table was never checked on the DNA. TRBV21-1 corresponds to a pseudogene. The CDR3 is made up of 14 amino acids. This CDR3 is CATRTSGTENEQFF. The CDR3 nucleotides are TGTGCCACTCGGACTAGCGGGACCGAGAATGAGCAGTTCTTC.

A few counts support this clone. This rearrangement joins TRBV5-1 to TRBJ2-6, with 7 bases that match TRBD1. The V segment lost 5 bases and the J segment 0 bases; nucleotides outside the gene matches: 8. The CDR3 totals 17 residues. Per germline, CDR1 SGHRS and CDR2 YFSETQ. The CDR3 sequence: CASRMSTGISGANVLTF. CDR3 sequence (DNA): TGCGCCAGCAGGATGTCGACAGGGATCTCTGGGGCCAACGTCCTGACTTTC.

V usage is TRBV7-2 and J usage is TRBJ2-2; D is uncertain. The CDR3 sequence is 13 residues long. CDR1 is SGHTA and CDR2 is FQGNSA in the germline V gene. The V gene lost 5 bases and the J gene lost 7 bases, with 11 bases spanning the gap. CDR3 bases: TGTGCCAGCAGCCTTGTCCGTAGCGGGGAGCTGTTTTTT. This gives the protein CASSLVRSGELFF. The variable domain in full, completed from reference TRBV7-2 and TRBJ2-2, reads GAGVSQSPSNKVTEKGKDVELRCDPISGHTALYWYRQSLGQGLEFLIYFQGNSAPDKSGLPSDRFSAERTGGSVSTLTIQRTQQEDSAVYLCASSLVRSGELFFGEGSRLTVL.

The chain joins TRBV6-5 to TRBJ1-1; 9 bases are shared with TRBD1. The V segment lost 5 bases and the J segment 6 bases; nucleotides outside the gene matches: 7. CDR3 length: 14 residues. The germline CDR1 and CDR2 sequences are MNHEY and SVGAGI. The CDR3 sequence is CASSVQGAVAEAFF. The CDR3 nucleotides read TGTGCCAGCAGTGTACAGGGGGCAGTCGCTGAAGCTTTCTTT.

This chain joins TRBV9 and TRBJ2-1; 10 nucleotides line up with TRBD2. Trimming at V came to 5 bases and at J to 3 bases, leaving 11 bases not matched to a gene. CDR3 length: 17 residues. The germline CDR1 and CDR2 sequences are SGDLS and YYNGEE. The CDR3 is CASSAPGTSAIYNEQFF. CDR3 DNA: TGTGCCAGCAGTGCTCCCGGGACTAGCGCTATCTACAATGAGCAGTTCTTC.

The gene calls are TRBV5-1 and TRBJ1-1, with a possible D match to TRBD1 (5 bases). There are 12 residues in the CDR3. V shed 2 bases and J shed 3 bases, with 5 bases lying between them. CDR1 and CDR2 from the germline V gene are SGHRS and YFSETQ. The CDR3 region is CASSLGDTEAFF. Here the CDR3 DNA reads TGCGCCAGCAGCTTAGGGGACACTGAAGCTTTCTTT.

The gene calls are TRBV19 and TRBJ2-1; tentatively, D is TRBD2 (5 bases). CDR3 length: 13 amino acids. Trimming removed 6 bases from V and 2 bases from J, with 8 bases in between. The germline V gene encodes CDR1 LNHDA and CDR2 SQIVND (reference sequence). CDR3 nucleotide sequence: TGTGCCAGTAGCGGGAAACCCTACAATGAGCAGTTCTTC. Translated: CASSGKPYNEQFF.

This clone occurred once. V usage is TRBV5-4 and J usage is TRBJ2-5, with 11 bases matching TRBD1. V shed 4 bases, J shed 4 bases, and the junction held 6 bases outside the gene matches. This CDR3 has 15 residues. Looked up from germline, CDR1 is SGHNT and CDR2 is YYREEE (reference sequence). The CDR3 here is CASSLDRGRPETQYF. CDR3 in DNA: TGTGCCAGCAGCCTGGACAGGGGGCGCCCAGAGACCCAGTACTTC.